This is a list of T cell receptor beta chains from one sample in a study of shared clonotypes between healthy human individuals. Assay: immunoSEQ multiplex PCR; the TCRdb copy retains only in-frame clones and omits some. The sample lists around 1 million clones; more than 75% were seen once. Sample: memory CD4+ T cells sorted from blood. The receptors here all came from a man between 18 and 35 years old in good health. CDR3s include the opening cysteine and the closing phenylalanine or tryptophan. The D gene is left open where the match is weak. A clone size is listed for some rows: how often the clone was seen (once, few, many), or a class if it is expanded.

D gene,clone size,V gene,J gene,CDR3 protein,CDR3 DNA
TRBD1,NA,TRBV7-2,TRBJ2-5,CASSSRDRGETQYF,TGTGCCAGCAGCTCCCGGGACAGGGGCGAGACCCAGTACTTC
NA,few,TRBV10-2,TRBJ1-2,CASSESGRRGYGYTF,TGCGCCAGCAGTGAGTCCGGCAGGCGCGGCTATGGCTACACCTTC
TRBD2,once,TRBV4-2,TRBJ2-7,CASSQVSSGGSYEQYF,TGTGCCAGCAGCCAAGTCTCTAGCGGGGGCAGCTACGAGCAGTACTTC
TRBD1,NA,TRBV5-1,TRBJ2-5,CASSTGQGWETQYF,TGCGCCAGCAGCACGGGACAGGGATGGGAGACCCAGTACTTC
NA,NA,TRBV5-1,TRBJ2-2,CASSLRENTGELFF,TGCGCCAGCAGCTTACGAGAGAACACCGGGGAGCTGTTTTTT
TRBD1,NA,TRBV30,TRBJ2-3,CAWSLDRRQYF,TGTGCCTGGAGTTTGGACAGGCGGCAGTATTTT
NA,once,TRBV5-1,TRBJ2-1,CASSLIPGRDEQFF,TGCGCCAGCAGCTTAATTCCGGGAAGAGATGAGCAGTTCTTC
TRBD1,NA,TRBV27,TRBJ1-6,CASSRDRAKKGSPLHF,TGTGCCAGCAGCCGGGACAGGGCGAAGAAAGGATCACCCCTCCACTTT
NA,NA,TRBV7-9,TRBJ2-2,CASSFAVQGRSNTGELFF,TGTGCCAGCAGCTTCGCCGTGCAGGGGCGATCGAACACCGGGGAGCTGTTTTTT
NA,few,TRBV5-8,TRBJ1-2,CASSRQGPYGYTF,TGTGCCAGCAGCCGCCAGGGCCCCTATGGCTACACCTTC
NA,NA,TRBV28,TRBJ1-5,CASSFITGDQPQHF,TGTGCCAGCAGTTTTATCACCGGGGATCAGCCCCAGCATTTT
NA,NA,TRBV13,TRBJ2-3,CASSRNTGSSTQYF,TGTGCCAGCAGCCGGAACACAGGATCTTCTACGCAGTATTTT
TRBD1,NA,TRBV19,TRBJ1-5,CASSPLQGLSNQPQHF,TGTGCCAGTAGTCCGCTACAGGGGCTTAGCAATCAGCCCCAGCATTTT
NA,few,TRBV27,TRBJ1-4,CASGIGGVFEKLFF,TGTGCCAGCGGAATCGGGGGGGTGTTTGAAAAACTGTTTTTT
NA,NA,TRBV20-1,TRBJ2-1,CSAIQGHEQFF,TGCAGTGCTATACAGGGACATGAGCAGTTCTTC
NA,NA,TRBV5-8,TRBJ1-2,CASSRWTAGSYGYTF,TGTGCCAGCAGCCGATGGACAGCGGGGAGCTATGGCTACACCTTC
TRBD2,NA,TRBV18,TRBJ2-7,CASSPQTTSGRAGQYF,TGTGCCAGCTCACCACAAACGACTAGCGGGAGGGCCGGGCAGTACTTC
NA,NA,TRBV27,TRBJ1-1,CASSDTYLGEAFF,TGTGCCAGCAGTGACACATATCTAGGCGAAGCTTTCTTT
TRBD1,NA,TRBV19,TRBJ1-2,CASSTPLLVPGQGRANYGYTF,TGTGCCAGTAGTACCCCTCTACTCGTCCCGGGACAGGGAAGAGCTAACTATGGCTACACCTTC
TRBD2,NA,TRBV11-1,TRBJ2-7,CASNLRAGDLTYEQYF,TGTGCCAGCAACCTAAGGGCGGGAGATTTAACGTACGAGCAGTACTTC
NA,many,TRBV5-1,TRBJ2-7,CASSLYPGVYEQYF,TGCGCCAGCAGCTTGTATCCAGGAGTATACGAGCAGTACTTC
TRBD2,NA,TRBV5-1,TRBJ2-3,CASSLRLAGDTQYF,TGCGCCAGCAGCTTAAGGCTAGCGGGAGATACGCAGTATTTT
NA,NA,TRBV2,TRBJ2-2,CASSVNYGAGELFF,TGTGCCAGCAGTGTTAACTACGGGGCCGGGGAGCTGTTTTTT
NA,NA,TRBV27,TRBJ1-3,CASSSRDTGNTIYF,TGTGCCAGCAGTTCCCGGGACACAGGAAACACCATATATTTT
NA,NA,TRBV4-1,TRBJ1-1,CASSQIRDGNTEAFF,TGCGCCAGCAGCCAAATCAGGGATGGAAACACTGAAGCTTTCTTT
NA,NA,TRBV6-4,TRBJ1-4,CASSDSGATNEKLFF,TGTGCCAGCAGTGACTCGGGTGCAACTAATGAAAAACTGTTTTTT
NA,NA,TRBV18,TRBJ1-3,CASSPPNWDTSKDPGNTIYF,TGTGCCAGCTCACCACCTAACTGGGACACCTCGAAGGATCCTGGAAACACCATATATTTT
NA,NA,TRBV5-1,TRBJ2-3,CASSLGTSTDTQYF,TGCGCCAGCAGCTTGGGGACCAGCACAGATACGCAGTATTTT
NA,NA,TRBV5-1,TRBJ1-1,CASSFGGSGDTEAFF,TGCGCCAGCAGCTTCGGAGGGAGCGGCGACACTGAAGCTTTCTTT
NA,NA,TRBV6-5,TRBJ1-2,CASSSDPYYGYTF,TGTGCCAGCAGTTCGGACCCTTATTATGGCTACACCTTC
TRBD1,NA,TRBV30,TRBJ1-4,CAWGLGTGINEKLFF,TGTGCCTGGGGCCTCGGGACAGGGATCAATGAAAAACTGTTTTTT
NA,few,TRBV10-3,TRBJ1-1,CAISGRRTEAFF,TGTGCCATCAGTGGAAGGCGGACTGAAGCTTTCTTT
NA,NA,TRBV4-1,TRBJ1-1,CASSQVTGLGAFF,TGCGCCAGCAGCCAAGTAACGGGGCTGGGAGCTTTCTTT
NA,once,TRBV2,TRBJ2-7,CASRVGLEQYF,TGTGCCAGCAGGGTAGGGTTGGAGCAGTACTTC
NA,NA,TRBV2,TRBJ2-3,CASSELASTDTQYF,TGTGCCAGCAGTGAATTAGCCAGCACAGATACGCAGTATTTT
NA,NA,TRBV9,TRBJ1-4,CASSTRATNEKLFF,TGTGCCAGCAGTACTCGGGCAACTAATGAAAAACTGTTTTTT
NA,NA,TRBV7-9,TRBJ2-2,CARDSGELFF,TGTGCCAGGGATTCCGGGGAGCTGTTTTTT
TRBD1,NA,TRBV29-1,TRBJ2-1,CSAWQGARANEQFF,TGCAGCGCCTGGCAGGGGGCGCGGGCAAATGAGCAGTTCTTC
NA,NA,TRBV6-5,TRBJ2-7,CASSPDRSEQYF,TGTGCCAGCAGCCCGGACAGATCTGAGCAGTACTTC
TRBD1,NA,TRBV12-5,TRBJ1-5,CASGSDREYQPQHF,TGTGCTAGTGGCTCGGACAGGGAGTATCAGCCCCAGCATTTT
NA,NA,TRBV5-6,TRBJ1-2,CASSPDTYTYGYTF,TGTGCCAGCAGCCCCGACACCTACACCTATGGCTACACCTTC
NA,once,TRBV30,TRBJ2-3,CAWSKGGTSTDTQYF,TGTGCCTGGAGCAAGGGCGGGACTAGCACAGATACGCAGTATTTT
TRBD1,NA,TRBV7-2,TRBJ1-2,CASSWGQGNYGYTF,TGTGCCAGCAGCTGGGGACAGGGAAACTATGGCTACACCTTC